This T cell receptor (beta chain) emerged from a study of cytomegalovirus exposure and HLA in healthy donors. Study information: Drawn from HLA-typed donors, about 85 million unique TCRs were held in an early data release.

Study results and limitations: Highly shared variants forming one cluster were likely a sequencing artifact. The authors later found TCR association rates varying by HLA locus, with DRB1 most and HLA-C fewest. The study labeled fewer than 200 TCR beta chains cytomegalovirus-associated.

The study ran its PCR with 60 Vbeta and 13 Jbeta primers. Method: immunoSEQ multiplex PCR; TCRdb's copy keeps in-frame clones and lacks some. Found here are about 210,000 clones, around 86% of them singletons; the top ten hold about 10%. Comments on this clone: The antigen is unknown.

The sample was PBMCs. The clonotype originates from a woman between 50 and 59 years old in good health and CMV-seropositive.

CDR3: CASSLGDRVDGYTF. DNA of the CDR3: TGTGCCAGCAGCTTAGGGGACAGGGTGGATGGCTACACCTTC. This chain joins TRBV7-9 and TRBJ1-2, with TRBD1 matching 9 bases. J lost 6 bases, V lost 1 base, and 3 bases had no gene match. This CDR3 spans 14 amino acids. Germline lookup yields CDR1 SEHNR and CDR2 FQNEAQ (reference sequence). Variable domain in full (rest from reference TRBV7-9 and TRBJ1-2): DTGVSQNPRHKITKRGQNVTFRCDPISEHNRLYWYRQTLGQGPEFLTYFQNEAQLEKSRLLSDRFSAERPKGSFSTLEIQRTEQGDSAMYLCASSLGDRVDGYTFGSGTRLTVV.